Following are 31 T cell receptor beta chains from one sample sequenced in a study of shared clonotypes between healthy human individuals. Profiled with immunoSEQ multiplex PCR; TCRdb holds only in-frame clones, not every one. Of over a million clones listed, around 76% were seen once; the top ten hold 1.4% to 1.5%. The sequenced material came from memory CD4+ T cells sorted from blood. Subset meaning: CD45RA-negative fraction. These receptors were obtained from a man aged 18-30 years in good health.

This chain uses TRBV28 with TRBJ1-5, with D possibly being TRBD1 (5 bases). This CDR3 is built from 17 residues. V shed 6 bases and J shed 1 base, with 19 bases lying between them. Germline CDR1 and CDR2: MDHEN and SYDVKM. For the CDR3, the DNA is TGTGCCAGCAGCGTGGTATCACAGGTTCCCAGCAATCAGCCCCAGCATTTT. The encoded protein is CASSVVSQVPSNQPQHF.

V is TRBV6-5 and J is TRBJ2-7; D perhaps matches TRBD2 (6 bases). Deletions cut 0 bases from V and 3 bases from J, with 15 bases between. This CDR3 has 16 amino acids. The germline V gene encodes CDR1 MNHEY and CDR2 SVGAGI. CDR3 DNA: TGTGCCAGCAGTTACTCGTCTGGGACTGGATACTACGAGCAGTACTTC. It specifies CASSYSSGTGYYEQYF.

This rearrangement joins TRBV9 to TRBJ2-3, with TRBD2 identical over 15 bases. This CDR3 comprises 18 residues. The germline gives CDR1 SGDLS, CDR2 YYNGEE. V was pared by 0 bases and J by 1 base, with 3 bases of the junction left unmatched. The DNA for the CDR3 is TGTGCCAGCAGCGTAGGGACTAGCGGGAGGGCCGGCACAGATACGCAGTATTTT. Protein sequence: CASSVGTSGRAGTDTQYF.

The table lists this clone with a count of one. The gene calls are TRBV7-3 and TRBJ1-5, with 7 nucleotides matching TRBD1. J was trimmed by 7 bases and V by 5 bases; bases with no gene match: 5. Germline loops: CDR1 SGHTA, CDR2 FQGTGA. There are 13 residues in the CDR3. CDR3 nucleotide sequence: TGTGCCAGCAGCCAGGGGGTCTGGCAGCCCCAGCATTTT. It translates to CASSQGVWQPQHF.

The gene calls are TRBV5-5 and TRBJ1-5; D is unclear. The CDR3 runs 13 residues. CDR1 and CDR2 (germline): SGHKS, YYEKEE (reference sequence). V was cut by 4 bases and J by 11 bases, with 16 bases left in between. CDR3 DNA: TGTGCCAGCAGCCAAGATCTCGTAGGAGCCCAGCATTTT. Translation gives CASSQDLVGAQHF.

This sequence joins TRBV19 and TRBJ1-2, with D tentatively TRBD1 (6 bases). The CDR3 has 15 amino acids. Per the germline V gene, CDR1 is LNHDA and CDR2 is SQIVND (reference sequence). V dropped 6 bases and J dropped 7 bases, with 21 bases sitting between them. The CDR3 loop reads CASRGTGKVGGGYTF. In nucleotides, the CDR3 is TGTGCCAGTAGAGGAACAGGGAAGGTCGGCGGTGGCTACACCTTC.

As for this clone: This specimen includes other DNA sequences encoding the same CDR3. V gene TRBV9 combines with J gene TRBJ2-3; D is unresolved. Between the trimmed V and J ends, which lost 2 bases and 0 bases, there was a span of 10 bases. Germline-derived CDR1 and CDR2 are SGDLS and YYNGEE. CDR3 length equals 15 residues. CDR3 in DNA: TGTGCCAGCAGCGTTGGAACCACTAGCACAGATACGCAGTATTTT. Amino acid sequence: CASSVGTTSTDTQYF.

The chain employs TRBV30 and TRBJ2-3, with D unresolved. Germline CDR1 and CDR2: GTSNPN and SVGIG (reference sequence). CDR3 length: 13 residues. Trimming cost V 0 bases and J 4 bases, with 8 bases left between them. This CDR3 is CAWSVRNADTQYF. The DNA of the CDR3 is TGTGCCTGGAGTGTACGAAATGCAGATACGCAGTATTTT.

J is TRBJ2-7 and V is TRBV19; D may be TRBD1 (5 bases). This CDR3 comprises 13 residues. Germline V gene sequence: CDR1 LNHDA, CDR2 SQIVND (reference sequence). V was cut by 5 bases and J by 2 bases, with 10 bases left in between. This chain's CDR3 is CASSLAGTYEQYF. Here the CDR3 DNA reads TGTGCCAGTAGTTTGGCAGGGACCTACGAGCAGTACTTC. The full variable domain, with the rest looked up from reference TRBV19 and TRBJ2-7, is DGGITQSPKYLFRKEGQNVTLSCEQNLNHDAMYWYRQDPGQGLRLIYYSQIVNDFQKGDIAEGYSVSREKKESFPLTVTSAQKNPTAFYLCASSLAGTYEQYFGPGTRLTVT.

V gene TRBV5-1 combines with J gene TRBJ2-3; TRBD2 matches 9 bases. The V gene end was trimmed by 3 bases and the J gene end by 0 bases; junction bases not matched to a gene: 5. Looked up from germline, CDR1 is SGHRS and CDR2 is YFSETQ. This CDR3 is 16 amino acids long. The CDR3 loop reads CASSSAGGRSTDTQYF. CDR3 in DNA: TGCGCCAGCAGCTCTGCGGGGGGGCGAAGCACAGATACGCAGTATTTT.

This sequence joins TRBV27 and TRBJ2-7; D assignment may be TRBD1 or TRBD2 (6 bases each). Germline CDR1 reads MNHEY; CDR2 reads SMNVEV (reference sequence). The CDR3 consists of 14 residues. V was pared by 2 bases and J by 5 bases, with 13 bases between. The CDR3 bases are TGTGCCAGCAGTTTAAACGGGGGCAGAAACGAGCAGTACTTC. It encodes CASSLNGGRNEQYF.

The CDR3 region is CASSEPGLAGVAQYF. The CDR3 DNA reads as TGTGCCAGTAGTGAACCGGGACTAGCGGGGGTGGCCCAGTACTTC. The V gene is TRBV19, the J gene TRBJ2-5, with 14 bases identical to TRBD2. The ends lost 5 bases at V and 9 bases at J; junction bases unmatched: 8. The CDR3 is 15 amino acids. Germline V gives CDR1 LNHDA, CDR2 SQIVND (reference sequence).

In this sample, this clone turned up a few times. J is TRBJ1-1 and V is TRBV4-2; no firm D call. With 0 bases removed from V and 1 base from J, the gap between germline ends came to 12 bases. This CDR3 region has 16 residues. Per germline, CDR1 LGHNA and CDR2 YNFKEQ. For the CDR3, the DNA is TGTGCCAGCAGCCAAGACCCGGCAGGCTCGAACACTGAAGCTTTCTTT. This sequence encodes CASSQDPAGSNTEAFF.

Many counts were recorded for this clone. This rearrangement joins TRBV30 to TRBJ1-1; TRBD1 might be the D (5 bases). V lost 3 bases to trimming and J lost 1 base, with 12 bases between them. Germline CDR1 and CDR2: GTSNPN and SVGIG (reference sequence). The CDR3 is 14 residues long. The CDR3 sequence is CAWRAGPQNTEAFF. Written as DNA, the CDR3 is TGTGCCTGGAGAGCGGGACCGCAGAACACTGAAGCTTTCTTT.

As concerns this clone: The same CDR3 can be traced to other DNA sequences in this sample. V gene TRBV10-3 combines with J gene TRBJ2-3, with D hard to call. This CDR3 is 14 amino acids long. The V gene lost 2 bases and the J gene lost 0 bases, with 6 bases spanning the gap. The V gene's germline CDR1 is ENHRY and CDR2 SYGVKD. The CDR3 loop reads CAISEGLSTDTQYF. CDR3 bases: TGTGCCATCAGTGAGGGGCTTAGCACAGATACGCAGTATTTT.

This sequence joins TRBV5-5 and TRBJ1-2, with D maybe TRBD1 (5 bases). The ends were cut back, 4 bases at V and 9 bases at J, with 13 bases in the middle. This CDR3 is 12 amino acids long. CDR1 and CDR2 from the germline V gene are SGHKS and YYEKEE (reference sequence). The CDR3 region is CASSPQGRRYTF. The CDR3 DNA follows: TGTGCCAGCAGCCCCCAGGGACGTCGCTACACCTTC.

This clone turned up a few times. The same CDR3 can be traced to other DNA sequences in this sample. CDR3 nucleotides: TGTGCCAGCTCACCGGGGGCCCCCTACGAGCAGTACTTC. Translated, it gives CASSPGAPYEQYF. The chain uses TRBV18 and TRBJ2-7; D may be TRBD1 (6 bases). The CDR3 covers 13 residues. Trimming pared 3 bases from V and 2 bases from J, leaving 8 bases between. The germline V gene encodes CDR1 KGHSH and CDR2 LQKENI.

This rearrangement joins TRBV5-6 to TRBJ2-5; D gene unclear. The CDR3 contains 13 residues. CDR1 SGHDT and CDR2 YYEEEE come from the germline V gene. Deletions cut 0 bases from V and 5 bases from J, with 8 bases between. CDR3 sequence: CASSLGYGETQYF. In DNA form, the CDR3 reads TGTGCCAGCAGCTTGGGCTACGGGGAGACCCAGTACTTC.

A word on this clone: At the DNA level, this CDR3 is encoded by other sequences in the same sample as well. This sequence joins TRBV5-1 and TRBJ1-2; no clear D gene. From germline, CDR1 is SGHRS and CDR2 YFSETQ. V was clipped by 0 bases and J by 4 bases, with 7 bases between them. This CDR3 region has 13 residues. CDR3 nucleotides: TGCGCCAGCAGCTTGGGGGTTAGCTATGGCTACACCTTC. Amino acids: CASSLGVSYGYTF.

The genes are TRBV7-2 and TRBJ2-4; 7 bases fit TRBD2. V shed 2 bases and J 10 bases; nucleotides not matched to a gene: 11. This CDR3 has 15 residues. The germline V gene has CDR1 SGHTA and CDR2 FQGNSA. CDR3: CASSLRGGRMGIQYF. CDR3 DNA: TGTGCCAGCAGCTTAAGGGGCGGGAGAATGGGAATTCAGTACTTC.

This clone was observed a handful of times. The chain is built from TRBV4-3 and TRBJ2-3, with TRBD2 matching 9 bases. V shed 0 bases and J 0 bases; nucleotides not matched to a gene: 13. Germline loops: CDR1 LGHNA, CDR2 YSLEER. This CDR3 comprises 20 residues. The CDR3 spells CASSQDLSSGASSSTDTQYF. The CDR3 coding sequence is TGCGCCAGCAGCCAAGATCTGTCTAGCGGGGCTTCGTCTAGCACAGATACGCAGTATTTT.

This clone was seen many times. The chain employs TRBV6-5 and TRBJ2-7, with D perhaps matching TRBD1 (6 bases). Per germline, CDR1 MNHEY and CDR2 SVGAGI. CDR3 size: 15 residues. V gave up 5 bases and J gave up 6 bases, with 20 bases separating them. The CDR3 nucleotides read TGTGCCAGCAGTCCCCGGGCGGCAGGGGCCTCCGAGCAGTACTTC. This gives the protein CASSPRAAGASEQYF.

The CDR3 bases are TGTGCCAGCAGCCAAATGACAGGGTCCGAGCAGTACTTC. Amino acids: CASSQMTGSEQYF. The J gene is TRBJ2-7, the V gene TRBV14, with 7 bases identical to TRBD1. CDR1 is SGHDN, CDR2 FVKESK, per germline. The V and J ends lost 2 bases and 6 bases, in that order; junction bases with no gene match: 4. The CDR3 is 13 amino acids.

V and J are TRBV5-1 and TRBJ2-5, with TRBD1 matching 9 bases. After removal of 4 bases from V and 2 bases from J, the junction contained 9 bases not matched to a gene. This CDR3 comprises 16 residues. In germline, CDR1 is SGHRS, CDR2 YFSETQ. CDR3 sequence: CASSVTGTGFQETQYF. The CDR3 nucleotides read TGCGCCAGCAGCGTGACCGGGACAGGGTTTCAAGAGACCCAGTACTTC.

The V gene is TRBV7-2, the J gene TRBJ2-2, with 10 positions matching TRBD1. Germline V gene data show CDR1 as SGHTA and CDR2 as FQGNSA. The CDR3 totals 17 residues. The V gene end was trimmed by 4 bases and the J gene end by 6 bases; junction bases not matched to a gene: 11. This CDR3 reads CASSSTGTGAAPGELFF. CDR3 in DNA: TGTGCCAGCAGCTCTACCGGGACAGGGGCCGCCCCCGGGGAGCTGTTTTTT.

Points on this clone: This sample also contains other DNA sequences that code for the same CDR3. J is TRBJ2-3 and V is TRBV5-1, with a weak D call TRBD1 (6 bases). V shed 2 bases and J shed 2 bases, with 12 bases lying between them. The length of the CDR3 is 15 residues. Germline values: CDR1 SGHRS, CDR2 YFSETQ. The CDR3 DNA reads as TGCGCCAGCAGCTTAGGGCAGGGGAACACAGATACGCAGTATTTT. It codes for CASSLGQGNTDTQYF.

This chain uses TRBV7-8 with TRBJ2-1; possibly TRBD2 for D (6 bases). From germline, CDR1 is SGHVS and CDR2 FQNEAQ. The CDR3 covers 15 residues. Between the trimmed V and J ends, which lost 2 bases and 8 bases, there was a span of 16 bases. The CDR3 DNA is TGTGCCAGCAGCTTAATGGAGGATGGGGGGTATGAGCAGTTCTTC. As protein: CASSLMEDGGYEQFF. Full variable domain (outside the CDR3, taken from reference TRBV7-8 and TRBJ2-1): GAGVSQSPRYKVAKRGQDVALRCDPISGHVSLFWYQQALGQGPEFLTYFQNEAQLDKSGLPSDRFFAERPEGSVSTLKIQRTQQEDSAVYLCASSLMEDGGYEQFFGPGTRLTVL.

This clone was detected only a few times. The chain is built from TRBV6-5 and TRBJ2-2; 10 positions match TRBD1. The CDR3 extends over 15 amino acids. Germline CDR1 MNHEY, CDR2 SVGAGI. V trimming: 3 bases; J trimming: 6 bases; junction bases outside the gene matches: 4. Here the CDR3 DNA reads TGTGCCAGCAGTTATCGCGACAGGGGGCCCGGGGAGCTGTTTTTT. Translation: CASSYRDRGPGELFF.

The rearrangement links TRBV30 to TRBJ1-6; D is perhaps TRBD1 (6 bases). Per the germline V gene, CDR1 is GTSNPN and CDR2 is SVGIG (reference sequence). The CDR3 length is 15 residues. V lost 7 bases and J 9 bases, leaving 22 bases between the germline ends. CDR3 region: CASETGSLGGSPLHF. The CDR3 nucleotides read TGTGCCTCGGAGACAGGTTCTCTTGGCGGTTCACCCCTCCACTTT.

This clone has just a few counts. This sequence joins TRBV6-1 and TRBJ1-2, with TRBD1 identical over 8 bases. J lost 0 bases, V lost 10 bases, and 10 bases had no gene match. From germline, CDR1 is MNHNS and CDR2 SASEGT. The length of the CDR3 is 15 residues. The CDR3 loop reads CATQDRAGANYGYTF. Written as DNA, the CDR3 is TGTGCCACCCAGGACAGGGCGGGAGCTAACTATGGCTACACCTTC.

The V gene is TRBV5-1, the J gene TRBJ2-2; D is unclear. This CDR3 region has 14 residues. The V end lost 4 bases, the J end lost 2 bases, and 9 bases lay between the germline ends. The germline gives CDR1 SGHRS, CDR2 YFSETQ. CDR3 bases: TGCGCCAGCAGCGGACGGATTAACACCGGGGAGCTGTTTTTT. Protein product: CASSGRINTGELFF.